A single sample gave rise to the 7 T cell receptor beta chains below, sequenced in a study of shared clonotypes between healthy human individuals. Libraries were prepared by immunoSEQ multiplex PCR; TCRdb keeps only in-frame clonotypes and omits some of them. Of 2 million to 2.5 million clones listed, less than 95% are singletons. Material for sequencing was naive CD4+ T cells from PBMCs. The subset here: CD45RA+ positively selected. These receptor sequences come from a man between 18 and 35 years old in good health. Some clones in this sample may be carry-over from other donors' samples.

The rearrangement joins TRBV5-1 to TRBJ2-3; the D is unclear. The V end lost 4 bases, the J end lost 2 bases, and 14 bases lay between the germline ends. This CDR3 is 15 amino acids long. Per germline, CDR1 SGHRS and CDR2 YFSETQ. The CDR3 region has the DNA TGCGCCAGCAGCCCCCGAGGTACAGTCACAGATACGCAGTATTTT. It codes for CASSPRGTVTDTQYF.

The chain employs TRBV18 and TRBJ1-3; possible D gene TRBD1, 5 bases. V dropped 5 bases and J dropped 0 bases, with 17 bases sitting between them. The germline gives CDR1 KGHSH, CDR2 LQKENI. This CDR3 has 17 amino acids. The CDR3 sequence: CASSSEGSPLSGNTIYF. Written as DNA, the CDR3 is TGTGCCAGCTCATCTGAGGGGTCGCCGCTCTCTGGAAACACCATATATTTT. Based on the CDR3 plus reference TRBV18 and TRBJ1-3, the full variable domain is NAGVMQNPRHLVRRRGQEARLRCSPMKGHSHVYWYRQLPEEGLKFMVYLQKENIIDESGMPKERFSAEFPKEGPSILRIQQVVRGDSAAYFCASSSEGSPLSGNTIYFGEGSWLTVV.

The CDR3 reads CASSSFGTNQPQHF. The CDR3 DNA is TGTGCCAGCAGCTCTTTCGGGACAAATCAGCCCCAGCATTTT. The V call is TRBV7-9, the J call TRBJ1-5; D perhaps matches TRBD1 (6 bases). Trimming cost V 4 bases and J 4 bases, with 11 bases left between them. This CDR3 region has 14 residues. From germline, CDR1 is SEHNR and CDR2 FQNEAQ (reference sequence).

The rearrangement joins TRBV10-1 to TRBJ2-1; 8 bases match TRBD2. Trimming removed 0 bases from V and 9 bases from J; junction bases left unmatched: 7. Per germline, CDR1 WNHNN and CDR2 SYGVQD (reference sequence). There are 15 residues in the CDR3. As DNA, the CDR3 is TGCGCCAGCAGTGAGTCTCTGGGACTAGAGGGTGAGCAGTTCTTC. This codes for CASSESLGLEGEQFF.

This rearrangement joins TRBV11-2 to TRBJ2-2, with D possibly TRBD2 on 6 matching bases. This CDR3 spans 14 amino acids. V lost 1 base, J lost 8 bases, and 11 bases lay in between. CDR1 and CDR2 (germline): SGHAT, FQNNGV. The CDR3 DNA follows: TGTGCCAGCAGCTTAGTCCGGGAGTCGGGGGAGCTGTTTTTT. It codes for CASSLVRESGELFF.

This clone appeared once. The chain is built from TRBV5-1 and TRBJ2-7; maybe TRBD1 (6 bases). Germline assignment: CDR1 SGHRS and CDR2 YFSETQ. V lost 1 base to trimming and J lost 2 bases, with 10 bases between them. The CDR3 has 14 amino acids. CDR3: CASSLYKGAYEQYF. The CDR3 DNA reads TGCGCCAGCAGCTTGTATAAGGGGGCCTACGAGCAGTACTTC.

The chain carries TRBV7-3 and TRBJ2-3; D remains unclear. The CDR3 covers 13 residues. Germline V gene lookup returns CDR1 SGHTA and CDR2 FQGTGA. Trimming shortened V by 8 bases and J by 5 bases, and 14 bases separated the two germline ends. This CDR3 reads CASSPNGVDTQYF. CDR3 nucleotides: TGTGCCAGCTCCCCGAACGGAGTAGATACGCAGTATTTT.